This record covers a single T cell receptor (beta chain). The antigen is undetermined. These data are taken from a study of CD8 T cells in ankylosing spondylitis. 5'-RACE, quantitative and with molecular barcodes, yielded the TCR beta libraries. TCRdb itself ran the 5' RACE reads through MiXCR, one entry per CDR3 protein. The sample shows about 800,000 distinct CDR3 sequences, 10% to 15% of them seen only once. Study-level points and caveats: According to the report, clones linked to the disease were significantly enriched in matched synovial fluid samples taken from ankylosing spondylitis patients. Disease-associated clonotypes exhibited CD8+ identity and were relatively infrequent in peripheral blood. Roughly eight highly homologous variants made up a TCR beta motif, and this motif appeared characteristic of ankylosing spondylitis blood.

Trimming stripped 5 bases from V and 3 bases from J, with 14 bases between. The CDR3 loop spans 14 amino acids. This sequence joins TRBV12-3 or TRBV12-4 and TRBJ2-7; tentative D call: TRBD1 (6 bases). Sequenced: blood, either unsorted or a sorted T cell fraction (not recorded which). This clonotype was sampled from a male donor with ankylosing spondylitis. The CDR3 here is CASSTGTLYYEQYF. The CDR3 DNA sequence: TGTGCCAGCAGTACCGGGACACTTTACTACGAGCAGTACTTC.